The rows below give T cell receptor beta chains drawn from one sample of a study of OX40 agonist ivuxolimab in advanced cancers. Sequenced by immunoSEQ multiplex PCR; TCRdb stores in-frame clones only, minus some. The data show 25,000 to 40,000 clones, 87% seen once. Sequenced here: CD4+ or CD8+ T cells sorted from blood, sampled in a trial of the OX40 agonist ivuxolimab. The receptors here all came from an adult with an advanced solid tumor such as melanoma, head and neck, liver or kidney cancer. The CDR3 runs from the conserved cysteine through the conserved F or W. D genes are given only for firm matches.

V	J	D	CDR3	DNA
TRBV11-2	TRBJ1-2	TRBD1	CASSLDRANGYTF	TGTGCCAGCAGCTTGGACAGGGCGAATGGCTACACCTTC
TRBV12-5	TRBJ1-1	-	CASGLSPENTEAFF	TGTGCTAGTGGTTTGAGTCCGGAAAACACTGAAGCTTTCTTT
TRBV2	TRBJ2-2	TRBD2	CASSIRGGSTGELFF	TGTGCCAGCAGTATCCGCGGGGGGTCCACCGGGGAGCTGTTTTTT
TRBV4-1	TRBJ2-1	TRBD2	CASSHPVAGASFIEQFF	TGCGCCAGCAGCCACCCTGTAGCGGGAGCATCTTTCATTGAGCAGTTCTTC
TRBV5-1	TRBJ2-1	TRBD2	CASRRTSGTVNEQFF	TGCGCCAGCAGACGGACTAGCGGGACAGTAAATGAGCAGTTCTTC
TRBV5-5	TRBJ1-1	-	CASSHQGPPMNTEAFF	TGTGCCAGCAGCCACCAGGGACCGCCTATGAACACTGAAGCTTTCTTT
TRBV7-9	TRBJ2-7	-	CASSPGITGLYEQYF	TGTGCCAGCAGCCCCGGTATTACGGGGCTCTACGAGCAGTACTTC
TRBV7-2	TRBJ2-1	-	CASSLVRGQYNEQFF	TGTGCCAGCAGCTTAGTGCGGGGTCAGTACAATGAGCAGTTCTTC
TRBV5-1	TRBJ1-5	-	CASSLGDRNQPQHF	TGCGCCAGCAGCTTAGGAGACAGAAATCAGCCCCAGCATTTT
TRBV5-1	TRBJ2-2	-	CASSLVAVEDGELFF	TGCGCCAGCAGCTTGGTGGCAGTCGAGGACGGGGAGCTGTTTTTT
TRBV28	TRBJ2-6	-	CASSSPGISGANVLTF	TGTGCCAGCAGTTCCCCAGGAATCTCTGGGGCCAACGTCCTGACTTTC
TRBV28	TRBJ2-2	-	CASSLDRGTGELFF	TGTGCCAGCAGTTTGGACCGGGGCACCGGGGAGCTGTTTTTT
TRBV10-1	TRBJ1-1	-	CASSESGGTNTEAFF	TGCGCCAGCAGTGAGTCCGGGGGGACCAACACTGAAGCTTTCTTT